Described below is a single T cell receptor beta chain sequence and its context. The read ends 3 residues shy of where the CDR3 ends; the end is completed using the germline J gene. The record originates from a study of T cells in women clearing cervical HPV infection. Study information: With HLA typing for only a few women, HLA confounding remains possible.

CDR1 is LNHDA and CDR2 is SQIVND in the germline V gene (reference sequence). The CDR3 runs to 12 residues. Libraries were prepared by immunoSEQ multiplex PCR; TCRdb keeps only in-frame clonotypes and omits some of them. The sample data list around 31,000 clones. The sequence derives from a woman between 18 and 70 years old with a cervical HPV16 infection that either progressed to CIN3+ or cleared (not recorded which). The gene calls are TRBV19 and TRBJ1-2; tentative D call: TRBD1 (6 bases). The source material was blood buffy coat. Partial CDR3 DNA: TGTGCCAGTAGTTCACAGGGATACGAC. It specifies CASSSQGYD. The full CDR3 sequence reads CASSSQGYDYTF.